The sample holds a few counts of the clone carrying this T cell receptor beta chain. Libraries were prepared by immunoSEQ multiplex PCR; TCRdb keeps only in-frame clonotypes and omits some of them. The sample has over 100,000 clones, 58% seen once. The data belong to a study of cytotoxic CD8 clonotypes in ibrutinib-treated CLL. Germline loops: CDR1 SGHRS, CDR2 YFSETQ. This CDR3 is 17 amino acids long. The junction had 14 bases not matched to a gene; V was cut back by 4 bases and J by 3 bases. The source was PBMCs, collected after 24 months of ibrutinib treatment. The receptor's source is a human donor with chronic lymphocytic leukemia. V usage is TRBV5-1 and J usage is TRBJ1-1; TRBD1 matches 8 bases. The CDR3 sequence: CASSPIQGAYRDTEAFF. The CDR3 nucleotides are TGCGCCAGCAGCCCAATCCAGGGGGCGTATAGAGACACTGAAGCTTTCTTT.